This TCR beta chain was captured by sequencing in a study of early T cells in non-severe SARS-CoV-2 infection. The V gene lost 8 bases and the J gene lost 1 base, with 6 bases spanning the gap. The CDR3 sequence is 12 residues long. Germline lookup yields CDR1 MDHEN and CDR2 SYDVKM. This clonotype has a handful of counts. Each CDR3 protein is one row after TCRdb ran MiXCR on the 5' RACE reads. The table shows 55,000 to 75,000 distinct CDR3 sequences, with 9% to 10% occurring only once. The input for sequencing was whole blood, taken at baseline. The rearrangement uses TRBV28 and TRBJ1-5, with D hard to call. This clonotype was obtained from an adult who was a healthcare worker with PCR-confirmed SARS-CoV-2 infection or an uninfected control (not recorded which). In nucleotides, the CDR3 is TGTGCCAGCGAACAGAGCAATCAGCCCCAGCATTTT. Translating it yields CASEQSNQPQHF.